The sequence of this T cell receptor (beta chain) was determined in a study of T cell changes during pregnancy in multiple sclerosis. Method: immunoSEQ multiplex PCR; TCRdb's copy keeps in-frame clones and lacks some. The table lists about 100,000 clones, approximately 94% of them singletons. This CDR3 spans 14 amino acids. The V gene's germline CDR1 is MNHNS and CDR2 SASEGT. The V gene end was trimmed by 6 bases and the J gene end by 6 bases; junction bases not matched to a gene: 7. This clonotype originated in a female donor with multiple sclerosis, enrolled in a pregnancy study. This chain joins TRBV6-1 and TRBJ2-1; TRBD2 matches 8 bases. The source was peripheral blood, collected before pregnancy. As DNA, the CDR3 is TGTGCCAGCAGGAGCGGGAGTAGGGGCAATGAGCAGTTCTTC. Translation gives CASRSGSRGNEQFF.